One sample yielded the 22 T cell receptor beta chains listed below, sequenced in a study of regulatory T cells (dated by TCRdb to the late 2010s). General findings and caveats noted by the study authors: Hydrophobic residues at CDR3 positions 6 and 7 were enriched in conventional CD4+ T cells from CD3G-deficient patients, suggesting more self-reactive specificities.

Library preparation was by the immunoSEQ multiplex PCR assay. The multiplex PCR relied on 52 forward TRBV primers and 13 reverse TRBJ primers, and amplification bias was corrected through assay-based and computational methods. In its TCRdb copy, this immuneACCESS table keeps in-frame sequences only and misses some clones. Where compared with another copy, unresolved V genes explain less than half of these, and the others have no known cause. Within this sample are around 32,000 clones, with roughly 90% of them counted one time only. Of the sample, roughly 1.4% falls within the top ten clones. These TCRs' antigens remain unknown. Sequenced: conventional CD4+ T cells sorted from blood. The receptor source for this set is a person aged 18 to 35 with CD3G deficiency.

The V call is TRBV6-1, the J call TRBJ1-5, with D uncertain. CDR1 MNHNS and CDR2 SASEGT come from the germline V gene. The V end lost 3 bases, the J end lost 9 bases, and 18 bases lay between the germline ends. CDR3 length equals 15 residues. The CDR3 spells CASSEGFRWAAPQHF. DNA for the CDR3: TGTGCCAGCAGTGAGGGTTTTCGTTGGGCTGCGCCCCAGCATTTT.

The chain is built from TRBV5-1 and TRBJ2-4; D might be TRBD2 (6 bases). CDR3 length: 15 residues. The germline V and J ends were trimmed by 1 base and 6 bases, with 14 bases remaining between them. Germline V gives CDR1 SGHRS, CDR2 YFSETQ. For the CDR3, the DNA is TGCGCCAGCAGCTTGTCGGGAGCCCCAGGAAACATTCAGTACTTC. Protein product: CASSLSGAPGNIQYF.

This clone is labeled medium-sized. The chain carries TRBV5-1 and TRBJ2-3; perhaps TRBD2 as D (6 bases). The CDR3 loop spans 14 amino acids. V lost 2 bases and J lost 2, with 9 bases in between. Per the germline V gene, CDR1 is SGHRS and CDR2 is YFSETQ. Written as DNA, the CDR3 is TGCGCCAGCAGCTTTAGCGGAGCCACAGATACGCAGTATTTT. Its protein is CASSFSGATDTQYF.

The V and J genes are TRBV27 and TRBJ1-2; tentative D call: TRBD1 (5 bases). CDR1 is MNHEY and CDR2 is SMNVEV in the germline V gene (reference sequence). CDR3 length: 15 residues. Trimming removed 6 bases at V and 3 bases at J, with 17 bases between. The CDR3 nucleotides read TGTGCCAGCAGCCGATTTAGTGGGACGGACTATGGCTACACCTTC. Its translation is CASSRFSGTDYGYTF.

The CDR3 loop reads CAWSGGSGTHEQYV. CDR3 DNA sequence: TGTGCCTGGAGTGGGGGGAGTGGTACCCACGAGCAGTACGTC. V and J are TRBV30 and TRBJ2-7, with D perhaps TRBD1 or TRBD2 (5 bases each). The CDR3 has 14 residues. The V end lost 1 base, the J end lost 5 bases, and 15 bases lay between the germline ends. CDR1 is GTSNPN and CDR2 is SVGIG in the germline V gene (reference sequence).

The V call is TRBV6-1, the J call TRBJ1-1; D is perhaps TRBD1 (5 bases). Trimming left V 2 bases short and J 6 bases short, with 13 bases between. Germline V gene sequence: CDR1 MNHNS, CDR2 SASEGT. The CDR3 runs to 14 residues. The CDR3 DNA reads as TGTGCCAGCAGTGAACTCAGGGCTGGAGCTGAAGCTTTCTTT. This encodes CASSELRAGAEAFF.

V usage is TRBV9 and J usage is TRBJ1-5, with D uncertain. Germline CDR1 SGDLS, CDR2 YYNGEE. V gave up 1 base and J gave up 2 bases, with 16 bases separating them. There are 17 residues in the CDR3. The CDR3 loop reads CASSVTPTGRGNQPQHF. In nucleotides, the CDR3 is TGTGCCAGCAGCGTAACGCCCACGGGTAGGGGCAATCAGCCCCAGCATTTT.

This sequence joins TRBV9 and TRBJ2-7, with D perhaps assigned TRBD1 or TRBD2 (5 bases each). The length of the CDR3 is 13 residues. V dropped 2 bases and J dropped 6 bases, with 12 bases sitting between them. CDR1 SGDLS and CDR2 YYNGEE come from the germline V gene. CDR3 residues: CASSVSQRGEQYF. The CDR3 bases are TGTGCCAGCAGCGTCAGCCAGAGGGGCGAGCAGTACTTC.

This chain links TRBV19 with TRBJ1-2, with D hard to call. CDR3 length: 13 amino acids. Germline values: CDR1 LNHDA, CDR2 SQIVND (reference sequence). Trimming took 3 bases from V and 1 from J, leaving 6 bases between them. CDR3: CASSIEVNYGYTF. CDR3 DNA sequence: TGTGCCAGTAGTATTGAGGTTAACTATGGCTACACCTTC.

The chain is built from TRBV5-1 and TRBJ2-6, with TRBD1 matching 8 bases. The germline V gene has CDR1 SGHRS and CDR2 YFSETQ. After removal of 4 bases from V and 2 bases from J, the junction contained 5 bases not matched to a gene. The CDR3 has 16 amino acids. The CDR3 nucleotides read TGCGCCAGCAGCCCGGCGACAGGGGCTGGGGCCAACGTCCTGACTTTC. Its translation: CASSPATGAGANVLTF. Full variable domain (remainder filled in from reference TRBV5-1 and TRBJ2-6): KAGVTQTPRYLIKTRGQQVTLSCSPISGHRSVSWYQQTPGQGLQFLFEYFSETQRNKGNFPGRFSGRQFSNSRSEMNVSTLELGDSALYLCASSPATGAGANVLTFGAGSRLTVL.

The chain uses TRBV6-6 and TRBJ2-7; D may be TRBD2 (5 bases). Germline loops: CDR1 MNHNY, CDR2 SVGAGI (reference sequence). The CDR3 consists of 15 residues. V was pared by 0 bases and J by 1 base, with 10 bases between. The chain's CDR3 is CASSYSARESYEQYF. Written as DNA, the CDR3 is TGTGCCAGCAGTTACTCGGCTCGGGAATCCTACGAGCAGTACTTC.

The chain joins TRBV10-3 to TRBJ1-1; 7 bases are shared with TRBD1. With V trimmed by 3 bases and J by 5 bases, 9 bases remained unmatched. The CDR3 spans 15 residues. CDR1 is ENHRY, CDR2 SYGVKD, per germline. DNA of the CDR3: TGTGCCATCAGTGATCCGACAGGGAGAAGAACTGAAGCTTTCTTT. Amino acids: CAISDPTGRRTEAFF.

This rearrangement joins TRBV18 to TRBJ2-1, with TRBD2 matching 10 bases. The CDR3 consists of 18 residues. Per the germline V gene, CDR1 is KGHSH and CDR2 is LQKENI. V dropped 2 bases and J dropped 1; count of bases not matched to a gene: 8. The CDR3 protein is CASSPLASGSGSYNEQFF. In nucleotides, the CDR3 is TGTGCCAGCTCACCATTAGCTAGCGGGAGCGGGTCCTACAATGAGCAGTTCTTC.

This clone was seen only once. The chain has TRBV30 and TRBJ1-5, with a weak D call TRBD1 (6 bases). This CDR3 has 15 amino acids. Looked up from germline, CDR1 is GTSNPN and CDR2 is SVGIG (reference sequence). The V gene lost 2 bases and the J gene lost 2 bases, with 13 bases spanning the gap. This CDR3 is CAWSLGARGNQPQHF. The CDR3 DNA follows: TGTGCCTGGAGTCTGGGGGCGCGGGGCAATCAGCCCCAGCATTTT. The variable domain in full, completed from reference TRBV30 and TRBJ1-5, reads SQTIHQWPATLVQPVGSPLSLECTVEGTSNPNLYWYRQAAGRGLQLLFYSVGIGQISSEVPQNLSASRPQDRQFILSSKKLLLSDSGFYLCAWSLGARGNQPQHFGDGTRLSIL.

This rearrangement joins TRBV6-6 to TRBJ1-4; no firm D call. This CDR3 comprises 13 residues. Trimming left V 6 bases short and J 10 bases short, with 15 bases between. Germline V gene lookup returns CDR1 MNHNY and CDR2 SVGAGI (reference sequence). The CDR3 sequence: CASSRPEGGKLFF. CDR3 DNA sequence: TGTGCCAGCAGCCGGCCCGAGGGCGGAAAACTGTTTTTT.

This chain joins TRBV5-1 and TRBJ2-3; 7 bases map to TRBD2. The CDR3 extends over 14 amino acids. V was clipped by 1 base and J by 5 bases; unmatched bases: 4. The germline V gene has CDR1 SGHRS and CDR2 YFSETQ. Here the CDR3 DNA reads TGCGCCAGCAGCTTGCCTAGGGAGGGAGATACGCAGTATTTT. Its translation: CASSLPREGDTQYF.

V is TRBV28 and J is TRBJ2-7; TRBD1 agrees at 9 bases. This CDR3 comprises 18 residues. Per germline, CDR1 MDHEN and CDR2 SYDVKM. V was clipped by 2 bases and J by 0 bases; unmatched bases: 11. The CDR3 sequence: CASSLGTGNPQSSYEQYF. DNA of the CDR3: TGTGCCAGCAGTTTAGGGACAGGGAACCCCCAGAGCTCCTACGAGCAGTACTTC.

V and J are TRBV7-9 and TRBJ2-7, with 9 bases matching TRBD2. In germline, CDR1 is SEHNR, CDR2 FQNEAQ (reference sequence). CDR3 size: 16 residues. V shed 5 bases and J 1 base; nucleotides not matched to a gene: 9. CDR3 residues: CASSPTGLAGSYEQYV. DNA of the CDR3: TGTGCCAGCAGCCCGACTGGGCTAGCGGGATCCTACGAGCAGTACGTC.

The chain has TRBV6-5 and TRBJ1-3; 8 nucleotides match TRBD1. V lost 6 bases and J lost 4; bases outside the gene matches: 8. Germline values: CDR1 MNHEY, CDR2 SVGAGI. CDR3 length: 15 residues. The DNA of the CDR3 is TGTGCCAGCAGCCCCGATACAGGGGGAGGAAACACCATATATTTT. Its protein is CASSPDTGGGNTIYF.

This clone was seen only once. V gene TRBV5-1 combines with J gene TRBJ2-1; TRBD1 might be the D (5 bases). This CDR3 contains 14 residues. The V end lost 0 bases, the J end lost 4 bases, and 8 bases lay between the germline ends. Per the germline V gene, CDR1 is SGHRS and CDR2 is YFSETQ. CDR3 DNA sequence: TGCGCCAGCAGCTTGGTCGGACAATACAATGAGCAGTTCTTC. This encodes CASSLVGQYNEQFF.

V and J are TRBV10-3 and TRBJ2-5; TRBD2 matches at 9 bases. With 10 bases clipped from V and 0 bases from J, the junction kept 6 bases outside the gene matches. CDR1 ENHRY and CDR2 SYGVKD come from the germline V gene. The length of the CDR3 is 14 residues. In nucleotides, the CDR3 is TGTGCCACTACTCGCGGGGGGGACCAAGAGACCCAGTACTTC. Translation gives CATTRGGDQETQYF.

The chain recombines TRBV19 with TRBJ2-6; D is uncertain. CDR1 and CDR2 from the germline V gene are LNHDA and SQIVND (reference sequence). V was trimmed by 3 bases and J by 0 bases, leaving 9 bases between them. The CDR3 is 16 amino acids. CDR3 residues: CASSIWYSSGANVLTF. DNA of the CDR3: TGTGCCAGTAGTATCTGGTACAGCTCTGGGGCCAACGTCCTGACTTTC.